Presented here are 15 T cell receptor beta chains from one specimen sequenced in a study of blood T cells in healthy people across ages. A J-beta primer mix and a sample-barcoded 5' primer were used in a second PCR of roughly 6 to 12 cycles. MiXCR, run by TCRdb on the 5' RACE reads, gives a single entry per CDR3 protein. The sample records about 770,000 distinct CDR3 sequences, roughly 44% being singletons. Input material: blood. The receptors here all came from a man between 60 and 75 years old in good health.

This chain connects TRBV5-1 to TRBJ2-7, with D possibly called TRBD1 or TRBD2 (5 bases each). V was pared by 4 bases and J by 5 bases, with 22 bases between. There are 16 residues in the CDR3. CDR1 is SGHRS, CDR2 YFSETQ, per germline. CDR3 sequence (DNA): TGCGCCAGCAGCCGGTCTTTGAATCGGGACGGTGACGAGCAGTACTTC. This translates into CASSRSLNRDGDEQYF.

This clonotype occurred many times. This chain connects TRBV20-1 to TRBJ2-3; 11 bases map to TRBD2. J was trimmed by 1 base and V by 6 bases; bases with no gene match: 6. Germline CDR1 DFQATT, CDR2 SNEGSKA (reference sequence). The length of the CDR3 is 15 residues. CDR3 region: CSATPLAGGTDTQYF. The CDR3 nucleotides are TGCAGTGCCACCCCACTAGCGGGGGGCACAGATACGCAGTATTTT.

This clonotype occurred a few times. V gene TRBV29-1 combines with J gene TRBJ2-3; maybe TRBD2 (7 bases). The CDR3 runs to 14 residues. Looked up from germline, CDR1 is SQVTM and CDR2 is ANQGSEA. Trimming removed 3 bases from V and 3 bases from J, with 13 bases in between. The CDR3 coding sequence is TGCAGCGTTGAGGGGGGGGCCGGTACAGATACGCAGTATTTT. This encodes CSVEGGAGTDTQYF.

In its sample, this clonotype was seen many times. The V and J genes are TRBV7-9 and TRBJ2-3, with D possibly matching TRBD1 (5 bases). The ends were cut back, 4 bases at V and 6 bases at J, with 11 bases in the middle. The CDR3 consists of 13 residues. Germline V CDR1 and CDR2: SEHNR, FQNEAQ (reference sequence). CDR3 residues: CASSSPPGDTQYF. CDR3 nucleotides: TGTGCCAGCAGCTCCCCCCCAGGGGATACGCAGTATTTT.

The chain has TRBV6-6 and TRBJ2-5, with D uncertain. The DNA end is more similar to TRBJ2-7, so the J call may be wrong. CDR3 size: 13 residues. The germline CDR1 and CDR2 sequences are MNHNY and SVGAGI (reference sequence). CDR3 DNA sequence: TGTGCCAGCAGTTACATGAGAAACTACGAGCAGTACTTC. Protein sequence: CASSYMRNYEQYF.

V is TRBV11-3 and J is TRBJ2-1; weak D call: TRBD2 (6 bases). CDR3 length equals 17 residues. The V end lost 5 bases, the J end lost 0 bases, and 17 bases lay between the germline ends. Germline V gene sequence: CDR1 SGHNT, CDR2 YENEEA. The CDR3 DNA is TGTGCCAGCAGCGCGAAAGCGGGCCTGTCCTCCTACAATGAGCAGTTCTTC. This encodes CASSAKAGLSSYNEQFF.

The chain is built from TRBV30 and TRBJ2-3, with TRBD1 matching over 7 bases. V lost 4 bases, J lost 4 bases, and 5 bases stayed unmatched. The CDR3 has 13 amino acids. Germline lookup yields CDR1 GTSNPN and CDR2 SVGIG (reference sequence). The CDR3 loop is CAWNTGVPDTQYF. For the CDR3, the DNA is TGTGCCTGGAACACAGGGGTTCCAGATACGCAGTATTTT.

This clonotype has only a few counts. V and J are TRBV4-3 and TRBJ1-2; D call uncertain. V was pared by 2 bases and J by 0 bases, with 10 bases between. The CDR3 extends over 15 amino acids. The germline V gene encodes CDR1 LGHNA and CDR2 YSLEER. This CDR3 is CASSQIWKANYGYTF. CDR3 nucleotide sequence: TGCGCCAGCAGCCAAATTTGGAAAGCTAACTATGGCTACACCTTC.

The chain employs TRBV21-1 and TRBJ2-4; the table's TRBD1 call for D was not verified on the DNA. TRBV21-1 is deemed a pseudogene. This CDR3 comprises 19 residues. CDR3 loop: CASSPGSGGIRLAKNIQYF. CDR3 sequence (DNA): TGTGCCAGCAGCCCCGGCTCAGGGGGGATTAGGCTAGCCAAAAACATTCAGTACTTC.

This clonotype appeared a few times. The genes are TRBV20-1 and TRBJ2-7; D is possibly TRBD2 (6 bases). The CDR3 covers 15 residues. Germline V gene sequence: CDR1 DFQATT, CDR2 SNEGSKA (reference sequence). V lost 0 bases and J lost 2, with 14 bases in between. This CDR3 is CSARDPGTSTYEQYF. The CDR3 coding sequence is TGCAGTGCTAGAGACCCCGGGACTTCAACCTACGAGCAGTACTTC.

This clonotype turned up a few times. The chain links TRBV20-1 to TRBJ2-7, with a possible D match to TRBD1 (6 bases). V lost 4 bases to trimming and J lost 4 bases, with 32 bases between them. The CDR3 has 19 residues. Germline CDR1 reads DFQATT; CDR2 reads SNEGSKA (reference sequence). CDR3: CSATHPGWAGTSTSYEQYF. The CDR3 nucleotides are TGCAGTGCTACCCACCCGGGTTGGGCCGGGACATCCACTTCATACGAGCAGTACTTC.

This clonotype was seen a handful of times. The genes are TRBV20-1 and TRBJ2-7; 8 bases agree with TRBD1. J lost 3 bases, V lost 6 bases, and 10 bases had no gene match. This CDR3 contains 14 residues. CDR1 DFQATT and CDR2 SNEGSKA come from the germline V gene (reference sequence). CDR3 nucleotides: TGCAGTGCCGTAGAAGGGACAGGCTTCTACGAGCAGTACTTC. Its protein product is CSAVEGTGFYEQYF.

CDR3 loop: CSARKLQGTSGGASFGEQFF. CDR3 DNA sequence: TGCAGTGCTAGAAAGCTTCAAGGGACTAGCGGGGGGGCCTCTTTTGGTGAGCAGTTCTTC. The chain has TRBV20-1 and TRBJ2-1; 16 bases align to TRBD2. CDR3 length: 20 residues. Germline loops: CDR1 DFQATT, CDR2 SNEGSKA (reference sequence). V was pared by 2 bases and J by 9 bases, with 19 bases of the junction left unmatched.

This clonotype was found once. The CDR3 loop is CASSTRDTNEKLFF. The CDR3 coding sequence is TGTGCCAGCAGCACCCGGGATACTAATGAAAAACTGTTTTTT. The chain joins TRBV21-1 to TRBJ1-4; the D segment call TRBD1 is taken from the table without a DNA check. TRBV21-1 is marked as a pseudogene. There are 14 residues in the CDR3.

The chain is built from TRBV6-6 and TRBJ2-5; 8 positions agree with TRBD2. Losses at the gene ends were 4 bases for V and 11 bases for J; bases not matched to a gene: 6. The CDR3 loop spans 12 amino acids. Germline loops: CDR1 MNHNY, CDR2 SVGAGI (reference sequence). The CDR3 region is CASSSHSGEQYF. The CDR3 bases are TGTGCCAGCAGTTCTCATAGCGGGGAGCAGTACTTC.